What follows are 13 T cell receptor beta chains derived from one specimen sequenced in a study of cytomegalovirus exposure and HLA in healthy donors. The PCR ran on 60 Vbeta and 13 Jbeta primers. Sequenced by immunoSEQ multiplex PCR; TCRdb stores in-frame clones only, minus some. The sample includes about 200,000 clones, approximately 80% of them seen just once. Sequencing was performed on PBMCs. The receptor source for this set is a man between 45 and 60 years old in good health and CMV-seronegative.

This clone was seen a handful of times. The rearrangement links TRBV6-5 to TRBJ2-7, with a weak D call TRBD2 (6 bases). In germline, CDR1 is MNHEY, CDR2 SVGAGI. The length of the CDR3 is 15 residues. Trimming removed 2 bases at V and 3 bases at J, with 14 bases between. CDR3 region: CASSYRVAGSYEQYF. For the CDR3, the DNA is TGTGCCAGCAGTTACCGGGTGGCGGGAAGCTACGAGCAGTACTTC.

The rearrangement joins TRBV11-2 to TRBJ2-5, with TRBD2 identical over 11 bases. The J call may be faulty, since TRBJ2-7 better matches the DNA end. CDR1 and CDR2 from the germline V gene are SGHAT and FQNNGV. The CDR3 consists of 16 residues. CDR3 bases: TGTGCCAGCAGCTTAGATCCGACTAGCGGGATCTACGAGCAGTACTTC. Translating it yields CASSLDPTSGIYEQYF.

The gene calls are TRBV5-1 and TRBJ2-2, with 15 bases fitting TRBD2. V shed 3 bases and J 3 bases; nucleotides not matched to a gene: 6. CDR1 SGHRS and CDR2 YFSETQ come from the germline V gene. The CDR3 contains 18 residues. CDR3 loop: CASSSGLAGGRDTGELFF. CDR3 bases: TGCGCCAGCAGCTCTGGACTAGCGGGAGGGCGGGACACCGGGGAGCTGTTTTTT.

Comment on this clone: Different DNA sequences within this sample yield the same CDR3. The CDR3 coding sequence is TGTGCCAGCTCCCCGGGGAGGAGCTACGAGCAGTACTTC. Its translation is CASSPGRSYEQYF. V and J are TRBV18 and TRBJ2-7, with D perhaps TRBD2 (6 bases). The CDR3 extends over 13 amino acids. V was pared by 6 bases and J by 3 bases, with 12 bases between. Germline CDR1 reads KGHSH; CDR2 reads LQKENI.

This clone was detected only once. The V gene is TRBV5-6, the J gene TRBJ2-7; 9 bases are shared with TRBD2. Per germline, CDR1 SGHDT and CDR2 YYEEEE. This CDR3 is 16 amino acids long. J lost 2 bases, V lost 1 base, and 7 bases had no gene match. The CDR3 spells CASSLIELAGAYEQYF. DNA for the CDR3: TGTGCCAGCAGCTTGATTGAACTAGCGGGCGCCTACGAGCAGTACTTC.

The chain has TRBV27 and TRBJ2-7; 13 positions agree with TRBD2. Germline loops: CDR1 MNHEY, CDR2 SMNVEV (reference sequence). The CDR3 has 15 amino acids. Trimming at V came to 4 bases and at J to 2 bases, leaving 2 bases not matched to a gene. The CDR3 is CASSSGLAGAYEQYF. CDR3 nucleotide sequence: TGTGCCAGCAGTTCCGGACTAGCGGGAGCCTACGAGCAGTACTTC.

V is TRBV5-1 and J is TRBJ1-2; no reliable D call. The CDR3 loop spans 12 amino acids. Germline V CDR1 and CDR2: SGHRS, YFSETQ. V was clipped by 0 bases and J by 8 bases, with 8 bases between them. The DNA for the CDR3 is TGCGCCAGCAGCTTGGATACAGCCGGCTACACCTTC. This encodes CASSLDTAGYTF.

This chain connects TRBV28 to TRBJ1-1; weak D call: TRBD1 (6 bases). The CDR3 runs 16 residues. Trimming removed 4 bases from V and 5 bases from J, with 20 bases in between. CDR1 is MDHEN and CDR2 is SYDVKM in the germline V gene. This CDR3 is CASSSSLGQGKTEAFF. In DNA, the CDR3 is TGTGCCAGCAGTTCCTCCCTAGGGCAGGGGAAGACTGAAGCTTTCTTT.

This CDR3 is CASILRDRGIAEAFF. DNA for the CDR3: TGTGCCAGTATATTGAGGGACAGGGGAATCGCTGAAGCTTTCTTT. The chain couples TRBV28 to TRBJ1-1; 10 bases agree with TRBD1. The CDR3 has 15 residues. The V and J ends lost 9 bases and 6 bases, in that order; junction bases with no gene match: 13. CDR1 is MDHEN, CDR2 SYDVKM, per germline. Full variable domain (missing parts from reference TRBV28 and TRBJ1-1): DVKVTQSSRYLVKRTGEKVFLECVQDMDHENMFWYRQDPGLGLRLIYFSYDVKMKEKGDIPEGYSVSREKKERFSLILESASTNQTSMYLCASILRDRGIAEAFFGQGTRLTVV.

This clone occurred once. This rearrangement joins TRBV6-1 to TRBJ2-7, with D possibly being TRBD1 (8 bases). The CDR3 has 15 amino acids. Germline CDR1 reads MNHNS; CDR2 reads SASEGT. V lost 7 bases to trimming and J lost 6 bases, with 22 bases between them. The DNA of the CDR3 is TGTGCCAGCACCCGAATGCTGACAGGGGAGGGCGAGCAGTACTTC. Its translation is CASTRMLTGEGEQYF.

Here the CDR3 reads CASSPRTGTSTDTQYF. DNA for the CDR3: TGTGCCAGCAGCCCCCGGACAGGGACTAGCACAGATACGCAGTATTTT. The chain carries TRBV9 and TRBJ2-3, with 8 bases identical to TRBD1. Trimming cost V 4 bases and J 0 bases; bases outside gene matches: 7. Germline V gives CDR1 SGDLS, CDR2 YYNGEE. This CDR3 contains 16 residues.

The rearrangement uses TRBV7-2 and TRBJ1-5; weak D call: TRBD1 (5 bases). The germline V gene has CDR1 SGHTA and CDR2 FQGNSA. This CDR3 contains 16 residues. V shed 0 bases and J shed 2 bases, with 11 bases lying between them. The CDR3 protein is CASSLAVGGGNQPQHF. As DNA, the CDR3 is TGTGCCAGCAGCTTAGCGGTGGGGGGGGGCAATCAGCCCCAGCATTTT.

As DNA, the CDR3 is TGTGCCAGCAGTTCTGTCGGGGGCGGGGAGGGTGGCTACACCTTC. Protein: CASSSVGGGEGGYTF. V usage is TRBV28 and J usage is TRBJ1-2; D is possibly TRBD1 (6 bases). The CDR3 is made up of 15 amino acids. Looked up from germline, CDR1 is MDHEN and CDR2 is SYDVKM. Between the trimmed V and J ends, which lost 4 bases and 7 bases, there was a span of 19 bases.